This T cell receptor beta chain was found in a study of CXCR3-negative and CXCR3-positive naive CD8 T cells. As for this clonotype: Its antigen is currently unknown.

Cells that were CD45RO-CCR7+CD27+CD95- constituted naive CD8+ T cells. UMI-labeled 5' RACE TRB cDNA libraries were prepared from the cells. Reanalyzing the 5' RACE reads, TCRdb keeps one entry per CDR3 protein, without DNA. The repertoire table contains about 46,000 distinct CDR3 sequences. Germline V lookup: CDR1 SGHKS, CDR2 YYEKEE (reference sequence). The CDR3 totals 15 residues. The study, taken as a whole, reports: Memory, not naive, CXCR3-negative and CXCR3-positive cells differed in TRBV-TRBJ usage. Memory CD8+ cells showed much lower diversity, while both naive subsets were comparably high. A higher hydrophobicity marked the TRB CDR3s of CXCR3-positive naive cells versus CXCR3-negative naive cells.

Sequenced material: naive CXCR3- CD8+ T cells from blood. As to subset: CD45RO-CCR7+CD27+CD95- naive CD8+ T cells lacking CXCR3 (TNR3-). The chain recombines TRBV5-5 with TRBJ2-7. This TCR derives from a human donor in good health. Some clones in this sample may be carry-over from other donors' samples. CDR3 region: CASSLDGQPAYEQYF.